The TCR beta chain under discussion was sequenced for a study of post-analysis software for immune sequencing data. Study as a whole: Relapsing-remitting, secondary progressive and progressive-relapsing courses of multiple sclerosis were included.

As concerns this clonotype: The antigen is not known.

Every TCR beta cDNA library bore unique molecular identifiers. TCRdb processed the PCR reads anew with MiXCR; each CDR3 protein has one entry. This sample has almost 700,000 distinct CDR3 sequences, with roughly three fifths found just once. Findings of the study overall: The five TRBV segments detected at higher frequency in patients than in controls included TRBV5-6, TRBV5-1 and TRBV20-1. Multiple sclerosis patients showed significantly lower normalized Chao1 diversity than controls did.

The germline CDR1 and CDR2 sequences are MNHEY and SVGAGI. CDR3 length: 15 amino acids. The ends were cut back, 0 bases at V and 6 bases at J, with 14 bases in the middle. The sequencing input was blood. The clonotype comes from a girl aged 2 to 10 with multiple sclerosis. V gene TRBV6-5 combines with J gene TRBJ1-2, with D perhaps TRBD1 (6 bases). The CDR3 DNA is TGTGCCAGCAGTTACTCGGAGGGGGGCACGAATGGCTACACCTTC. This translates into CASSYSEGGTNGYTF.